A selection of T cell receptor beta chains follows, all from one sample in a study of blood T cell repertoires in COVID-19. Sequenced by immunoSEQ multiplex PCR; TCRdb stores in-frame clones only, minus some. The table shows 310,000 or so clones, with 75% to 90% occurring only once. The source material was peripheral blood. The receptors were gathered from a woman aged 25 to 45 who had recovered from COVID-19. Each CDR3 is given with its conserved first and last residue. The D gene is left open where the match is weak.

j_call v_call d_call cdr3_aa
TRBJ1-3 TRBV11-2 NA CASKGRGRLGNTIYF
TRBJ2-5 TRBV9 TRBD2 CASSPQLAGGVETQYF
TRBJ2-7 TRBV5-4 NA CASNRGEGEQYF
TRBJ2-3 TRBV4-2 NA CASSLGHPRCDTQYF
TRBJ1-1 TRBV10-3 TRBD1 CAISESTIGQGAVGGSTEAFF
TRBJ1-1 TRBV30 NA CAWSVTRDTEAFF
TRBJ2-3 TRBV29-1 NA CSGLAYTDTQYF
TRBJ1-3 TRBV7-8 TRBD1 CASSSTGSGNTIYF
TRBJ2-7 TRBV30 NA CAWSGQGGYEQYF
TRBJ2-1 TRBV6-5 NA CASSRGSYNEQFF
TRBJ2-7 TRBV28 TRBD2 CASSLLLGGSGSNYEQYF
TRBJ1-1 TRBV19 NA CASSISRGWETEAFF